This T cell receptor beta chain was sequenced in a study of cytomegalovirus exposure and HLA in healthy donors. Study-level background: An early release of data contained 75 million to 100 million unique TCRs, which came from HLA-typed donors.

PCR employed 60 Vbeta and 13 Jbeta primers. Method: immunoSEQ multiplex PCR; TCRdb's copy keeps in-frame clones and lacks some. The sample records 150,000 to 250,000 clones, approximately 85% being singletons. With regard to this clone: Its antigen is as yet unknown.

With 3 bases removed from V and 0 bases from J, the gap between germline ends came to 8 bases. The CDR3 has 15 residues. Germline CDR1 KGHSH, CDR2 LQKENI. Broader study findings: Among TCR beta chains, those listed as cytomegalovirus-associated numbered under 200.

Material: PBMCs. This receptor was identified in a woman in her forties or fifties in good health and CMV-seropositive. The J gene is TRBJ2-2, the V gene TRBV18; a weak D match, TRBD2 (6 bases). CDR3 bases: TGTGCCAGCTCACCGGGACTCGCGAACACCGGGGAGCTGTTTTTT. Its protein product is CASSPGLANTGELFF.